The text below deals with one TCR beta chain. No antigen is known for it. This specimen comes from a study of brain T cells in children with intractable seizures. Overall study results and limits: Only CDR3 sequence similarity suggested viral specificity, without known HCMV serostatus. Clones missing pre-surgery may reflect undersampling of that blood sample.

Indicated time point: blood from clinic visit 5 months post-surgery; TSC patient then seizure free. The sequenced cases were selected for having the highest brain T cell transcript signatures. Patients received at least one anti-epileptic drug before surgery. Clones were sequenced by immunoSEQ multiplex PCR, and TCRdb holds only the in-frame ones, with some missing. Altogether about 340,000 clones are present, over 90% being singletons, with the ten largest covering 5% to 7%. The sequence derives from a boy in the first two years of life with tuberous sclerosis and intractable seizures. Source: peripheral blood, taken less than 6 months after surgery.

The CDR3 DNA reads TGTGCCAGTAGTAGCGGGAGCGACAATGAGCAGTTCTTC. Residues: CASSSGSDNEQFF. J is TRBJ2-1 and V is TRBV19, with TRBD2 matching over 7 bases. The germline V gene has CDR1 LNHDA and CDR2 SQIVND (reference sequence). The CDR3 runs to 13 residues. V lost 4 bases, J lost 5 bases, and 2 bases stayed unmatched.